This TCR beta chain was obtained from a study of shared clonotypes between healthy human individuals. Findings and limits, study-wide: Enrolling few donors narrowed the genetic and exposure-history diversity that was represented.

Assay: immunoSEQ multiplex PCR; the TCRdb copy retains only in-frame clones and omits some. The sample includes 2 million to 3 million clones, approximately 94% of them seen just once. The V segment lost 2 bases and the J segment 6 bases; nucleotides outside the gene matches: 8. Germline V gives CDR1 SGHTA, CDR2 FQGTGA. The CDR3 sequence is 16 residues long. As for this clone: The antigen is unknown.

Sample: naive CD4+ T cells from PBMCs. Noted subset: CD45RA+ positively selected. This chain connects TRBV7-3 to TRBJ2-7; 12 bases agree with TRBD2. The TCR originated in a man aged 18 to 30 in good health. Some clones in this sample may be carry-over from other donors' samples. As DNA, the CDR3 is TGTGCCAGCAGCTTATCGGCTAGCGGGAGGGTAGGCGAGCAGTACTTC. Its protein product is CASSLSASGRVGEQYF.